The text below deals with one TCR beta chain. What it binds is unknown. J was trimmed by 2 bases and V by 3 bases; bases with no gene match: 10. The CDR3 has 16 amino acids. The germline gives CDR1 KGHSH, CDR2 LQKENI. The sample comes from a study of OX40 agonist ivuxolimab in advanced cancers. Study summary: Patients were dosed intravenously with ivuxolimab at 0.01 to 10 mg/kg every 2 weeks. Males comprised 70% to 90% of the group, whose mean age was about 60 years (range roughly 23 to 80).

Sequenced by immunoSEQ multiplex PCR; TCRdb stores in-frame clones only, minus some. The table lists 50,000 to 75,000 clones, around nine tenths of them singletons. Study observations and caveats: Dosing at 0.1 to 3.0 mg/kg was accompanied by clonal expansion of CD4+ and CD8+ blood T cells by week 6. It was not determined which antigens were specifically recognized by the peripheral T cells that had undergone clonal expansion.

The sample here was CD4+ or CD8+ T cells sorted from blood, taken in a trial of the OX40 agonist ivuxolimab. The rearrangement links TRBV18 to TRBJ2-7; 7 positions agree with TRBD1. The sequence was collected from an adult with an advanced solid tumor such as melanoma, head and neck, liver or kidney cancer. The chain's CDR3 is CASSPQVRDSTYEQYF. CDR3 bases: TGTGCCAGCTCACCTCAAGTACGGGACAGCACCTACGAGCAGTACTTC.